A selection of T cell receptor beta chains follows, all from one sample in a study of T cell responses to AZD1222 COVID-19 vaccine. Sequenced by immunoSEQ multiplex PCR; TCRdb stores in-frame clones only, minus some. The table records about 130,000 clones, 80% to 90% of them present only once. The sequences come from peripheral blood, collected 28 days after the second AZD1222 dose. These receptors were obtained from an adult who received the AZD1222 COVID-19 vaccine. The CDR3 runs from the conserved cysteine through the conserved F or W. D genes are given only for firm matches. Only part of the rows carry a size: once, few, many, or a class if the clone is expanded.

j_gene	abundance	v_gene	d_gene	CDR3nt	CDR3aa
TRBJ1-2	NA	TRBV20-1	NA	TGCAGTGTCAGGAGGGACTATGGCTACACCTTC	CSVRRDYGYTF
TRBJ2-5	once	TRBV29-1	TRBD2	TGCAGCGTGGCGATGGGAGGGCGGGGTGGAGAGACCCAGTACTTC	CSVAMGGRGGETQYF
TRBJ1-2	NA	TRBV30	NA	TGTGCCTGCTCTGCGCAGGAATATGGCTACACCTTC	CACSAQEYGYTF
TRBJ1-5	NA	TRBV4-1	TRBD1	TGCGCCAGCAGCCCCGGGACAGCGGGGAATCAGCCCCAGCATTTT	CASSPGTAGNQPQHF
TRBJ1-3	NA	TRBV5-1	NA	TGCGCCAGCAGCCCTCCGACGTCGTCTGGAAACACCATATATTTT	CASSPPTSSGNTIYF
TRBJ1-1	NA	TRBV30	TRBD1	TGTGCCTGGACCAGGGGGCTCAGTGAAGCTTTCTTT	CAWTRGLSEAFF
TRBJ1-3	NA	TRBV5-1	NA	TGCGCCAGCAGCTTGGTAACCGGGGCTTACTCTGGAAACACCATATATTTT	CASSLVTGAYSGNTIYF
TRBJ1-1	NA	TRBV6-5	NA	TGTGCCAGCAGTTACATGGGGGACACTGAAGCTTTCTTT	CASSYMGDTEAFF
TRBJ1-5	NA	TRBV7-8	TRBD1	TGTGCCAGCAGCCGCGACAGGGAGGGCCAGCCCCAGCATTTT	CASSRDREGQPQHF
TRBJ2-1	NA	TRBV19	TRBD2	TGTGCCAGTACCCGGGGGGGGATCTACAATGAGCAGTTCTTC	CASTRGGIYNEQFF
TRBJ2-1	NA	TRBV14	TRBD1	TGTGCCAGCAGCCCTGACAGGGGAGTTGGCTCCTACAATGAGCAGTTCTTC	CASSPDRGVGSYNEQFF
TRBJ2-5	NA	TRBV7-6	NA	TGTGCCAGCAGCTCACTAAGCCAAGAGACCCAGTACTTC	CASSSLSQETQYF
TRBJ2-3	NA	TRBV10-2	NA	TGCGCCAGCTCTGAACAGGGATTGGATACGCAGTATTTT	CASSEQGLDTQYF
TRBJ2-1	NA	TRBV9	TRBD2	TGTGCCAGCAACCGGGGGGTGGTAGCGTACAATGAGCAGTTCTTC	CASNRGVVAYNEQFF
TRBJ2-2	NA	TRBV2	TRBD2	TGTGCCAGTACAGTCTCTCAGGTGGGACTAGCAGGTGCCGGGGAGCTGTTTTTT	CASTVSQVGLAGAGELFF
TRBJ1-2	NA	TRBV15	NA	TGTGCCACCAGCAGAGATCTTGGCTTCTCGGCGGTAACCTTC	CATSRDLGFSAVTF
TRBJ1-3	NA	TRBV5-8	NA	TGTGCCAGCAGCTATACAGGCTCTGGAAACACCATATATTTT	CASSYTGSGNTIYF
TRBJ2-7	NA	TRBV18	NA	TGTGCCAGCTCACTTGGTGGGGGCTTGGGCGAGCAGTACTTC	CASSLGGGLGEQYF
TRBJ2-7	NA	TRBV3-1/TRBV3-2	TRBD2	TGTGCCAGCAGCCGAAGCGGGATCCACGAGCAGTACTTC	CASSRSGIHEQYF
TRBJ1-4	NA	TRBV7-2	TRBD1	TGTGCCAGCAGCTCCTACAGGGGAACTAATGAAAAACTGTTTTTT	CASSSYRGTNEKLFF
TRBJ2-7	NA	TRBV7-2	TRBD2	TGTGCCAGCAGCTTAGGGGTAGCGGGAGACTACGAGCAGTACTTC	CASSLGVAGDYEQYF
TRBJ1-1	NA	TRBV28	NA	TGTGCCAGCAGTACTTGGGAGGGGCATGGGGCTGAAGCTTTCTTT	CASSTWEGHGAEAFF
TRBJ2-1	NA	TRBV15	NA	TGTGCCACCAGCAGAGATCGTTCAGGAGTGCAGTTCTTC	CATSRDRSGVQFF
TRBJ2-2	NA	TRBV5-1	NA	TGCGCCAGCAGCTTGGCCGAGACGTACACCGGGGAGCTGTTTTTT	CASSLAETYTGELFF
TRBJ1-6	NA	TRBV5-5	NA	TGTGCCAGCAGCGCTTCAGGGGCTGTCGATTCACCCCTCCACTTT	CASSASGAVDSPLHF
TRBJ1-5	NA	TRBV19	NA	TGTGCCAGTAGTATAAGTGGGCAGCAGCCCCAGCATTTT	CASSISGQQPQHF
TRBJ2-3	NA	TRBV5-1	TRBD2	TGCGCCAGCAGCTTGGACGCGCGGGAGGGCCCCACAGATACGCAGTATTTT	CASSLDAREGPTDTQYF
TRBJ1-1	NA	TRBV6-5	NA	TGTGCCAGCAGTAGAGCTGGGGGGAACACTGAAGCTTTCTTT	CASSRAGGNTEAFF
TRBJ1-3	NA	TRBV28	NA	TGTGCCAGCAGGAGGATGGGGGGCCCCTCTGGAAACACCATATATTTT	CASRRMGGPSGNTIYF